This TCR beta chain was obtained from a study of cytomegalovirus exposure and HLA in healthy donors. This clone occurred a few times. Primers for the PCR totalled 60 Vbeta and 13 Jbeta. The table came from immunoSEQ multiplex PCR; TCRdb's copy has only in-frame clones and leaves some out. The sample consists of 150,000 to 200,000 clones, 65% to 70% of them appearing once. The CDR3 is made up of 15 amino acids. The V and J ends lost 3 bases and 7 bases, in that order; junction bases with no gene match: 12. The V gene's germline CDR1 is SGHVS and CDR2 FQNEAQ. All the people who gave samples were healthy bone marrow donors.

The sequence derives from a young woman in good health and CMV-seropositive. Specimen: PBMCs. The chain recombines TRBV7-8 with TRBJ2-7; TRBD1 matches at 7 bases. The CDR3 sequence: CASSFSGDRVQEQYF. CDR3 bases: TGTGCCAGCAGCTTTTCGGGCGACAGGGTTCAGGAGCAGTACTTC.